These 17 T cell receptor beta chains share one sample of origin, sequenced in a study of T-cell memory formation after mild COVID-19. TCRdb passed the 5' RACE reads through MiXCR, listing each CDR3 protein once. The sample contains 120,000 or so distinct CDR3 sequences, about 6% of which appear only once. The sample was PBMCs or a T cell subset sorted from them (not recorded which). The receptors stem from an adult woman who had mild COVID-19 (a few samples of this study predate the infection). Cell type and time point are not known.

This clonotype was counted a few times. The CDR3 nucleotides read TGTGCCAGCAGCCAAGTAGGGACAGCTAATGAAAAACTGTTTTTT. As protein: CASSQVGTANEKLFF. V and J are TRBV4-2 and TRBJ1-4; 7 bases agree with TRBD1. The CDR3 loop spans 15 amino acids. Germline assignment: CDR1 LGHNA and CDR2 YNFKEQ. V shed 1 base, J shed 3 bases, and the junction held 2 bases outside the gene matches.

The chain employs TRBV5-5 and TRBJ1-1; D perhaps matches TRBD1 (6 bases). V lost 2 bases and J 10 bases, leaving 15 bases between the germline ends. There are 13 residues in the CDR3. Germline CDR1 reads SGHKS; CDR2 reads YYEKEE (reference sequence). CDR3 loop: CASSFVTGIGAFF. The CDR3 nucleotides are TGTGCCAGCAGCTTTGTCACAGGGATTGGAGCTTTCTTT. The full variable domain, with the rest looked up from reference TRBV5-5 and TRBJ1-1, is DAGVTQSPTHLIKTRGQQVTLRCSPISGHKSVSWYQQVLGQGPQFIFQYYEKEERGRGNFPDRFSARQFPNYSSELNVNALLLGDSALYLCASSFVTGIGAFFGQGTRLTVV.

This clonotype was seen only a few times. This rearrangement joins TRBV18 to TRBJ2-7; TRBD1 matches 7 bases. V shed 3 bases, J shed 6 bases, and the junction held 8 bases outside the gene matches. The germline V gene encodes CDR1 KGHSH and CDR2 LQKENI. The CDR3 spans 14 residues. This chain's CDR3 is CASSPGQALAEQYF. CDR3 nucleotide sequence: TGTGCCAGCTCACCCGGACAGGCCCTCGCCGAGCAGTACTTC.

This clonotype was detected a few times. V is TRBV6-6 and J is TRBJ1-2; no clear D. Trimming left V 2 bases short and J 6 bases short, with 13 bases between. From germline, CDR1 is MNHNY and CDR2 SVGAGI (reference sequence). There are 14 residues in the CDR3. The CDR3 region has the DNA TGTGCCAGCAGTTACCCCTCACAATTTAATGGCTACACCTTC. Its protein is CASSYPSQFNGYTF.

The chain has TRBV6-2 or TRBV6-3 and TRBJ1-5; 7 bases align to TRBD1. This CDR3 is built from 13 residues. In germline, CDR1 is MNHEY, CDR2 SVGEGT. Unmatched junction bases numbered 6, after V lost 7 bases and J lost 6 bases. In DNA, the CDR3 is TGTGCCAGCAATCAGGGGGTTACTCAGCCCCAGCATTTT. Translating it yields CASNQGVTQPQHF.

The V gene is TRBV5-1, the J gene TRBJ1-2, with 7 bases matching TRBD1. The CDR3 is 14 residues long. From germline, CDR1 is SGHRS and CDR2 YFSETQ. Trimming took 6 bases from V and 2 from J; bases not matched to a gene: 7. The CDR3 region is CASTMGTVNYGYTF. The CDR3 nucleotides read TGCGCCAGCACCATGGGGACAGTCAACTATGGCTACACCTTC.

This clonotype was observed at least ten times. The CDR3 DNA reads as TGCAGTGCTAGTCGGGACAGGGTCTACGAGCAGTACTTC. Translated, it gives CSASRDRVYEQYF. The rearrangement joins TRBV20-1 to TRBJ2-7; 9 nucleotides align to TRBD1. The CDR3 covers 13 residues. Trimming cost V 3 bases and J 3 bases; bases outside gene matches: 3. Germline CDR1 and CDR2: DFQATT and SNEGSKA (reference sequence).

The gene calls are TRBV29-1 and TRBJ2-2; no clear D gene. The CDR3 extends over 13 amino acids. Germline CDR1 reads SQVTM; CDR2 reads ANQGSEA. Between the trimmed V and J ends, which lost 5 bases and 0 bases, there was a span of 7 bases. CDR3 region: CSVNRPNTGELFF. In DNA, the CDR3 is TGCAGCGTTAATAGACCGAACACCGGGGAGCTGTTTTTT.

This chain uses TRBV4-1 with TRBJ2-1, with D perhaps assigned TRBD1 or TRBD2 (5 bases each). CDR1 MGHRA and CDR2 YSYEKL come from the germline V gene. The CDR3 consists of 15 residues. Trimming shortened V by 4 bases and J by 1 base, and 11 bases separated the two germline ends. The CDR3 bases are TGCGCCAGCAGCCCGGGGCCAGTGTCCTACAATGAGCAGTTCTTC. As protein: CASSPGPVSYNEQFF.

The chain recombines TRBV11-2 with TRBJ2-7; TRBD1 agrees at 11 bases. The V gene's germline CDR1 is SGHAT and CDR2 FQNNGV. Trimming removed 1 base from V and 3 bases from J; junction bases left unmatched: 11. CDR3 size: 18 residues. CDR3 in DNA: TGTGCCAGCAGCTTAGGGATCGGGGGGACAGGGGGAGTCTACGAGCAGTACTTC. It yields the protein CASSLGIGGTGGVYEQYF.

This chain joins TRBV12-3 or TRBV12-4 and TRBJ1-2, with D unresolved. The CDR3 consists of 16 residues. Trimming took off 5 bases at V and 4 bases at J, with 20 bases between the two ends. The CDR3 nucleotides read TGTGCCAGCAGTATCGCCGGGCCCCCCGAGGCCTATGGCTACACCTTC. Encoded protein: CASSIAGPPEAYGYTF.

This clonotype showed up just a few times. The rearrangement uses TRBV27 and TRBJ1-5; TRBD1 matches 7 bases. Unmatched junction bases numbered 8, after V lost 8 bases and J lost 1 base. Germline loops: CDR1 MNHEY, CDR2 SMNVEV (reference sequence). CDR3 size: 15 residues. DNA for the CDR3: TGTGCCAGCGACCGGACAGGTCGAAGCAATCAGCCCCAGCATTTT. Translated: CASDRTGRSNQPQHF.

The sample holds a few counts of this clonotype. The chain joins TRBV25-1 to TRBJ2-5; D perhaps matches TRBD1 (6 bases). The CDR3 has 13 amino acids. In germline, CDR1 is MGHDK, CDR2 SYGVNS. The V end was cut by 4 bases, the J end by 4 bases, with 10 bases between. CDR3 DNA sequence: TGTGCCAGCAGTGGAATCAGGGGAGAGACCCAGTACTTC. Translation gives CASSGIRGETQYF.

This clonotype was observed a handful of times. The CDR3 reads CASSESPGQGNQPQHF. The CDR3 coding sequence is TGTGCCAGTAGCGAATCCCCGGGACAGGGCAATCAGCCCCAGCATTTT. The V and J genes are TRBV19 and TRBJ1-5; 8 bases match TRBD1. V shed 6 bases and J 2 bases; nucleotides not matched to a gene: 9. CDR1 and CDR2 from the germline V gene are LNHDA and SQIVND (reference sequence). This CDR3 comprises 16 residues.

Many counts were recorded for this clonotype. The chain carries TRBV10-3 and TRBJ2-1; 12 nucleotides align to TRBD2. The CDR3 spans 14 residues. From germline, CDR1 is ENHRY and CDR2 SYGVKD. With 4 bases clipped from V and 8 bases from J, the junction kept 3 bases outside the gene matches. The CDR3 loop is CAISGGLAGHEQFF. CDR3 nucleotide sequence: TGTGCCATCAGTGGGGGACTAGCGGGTCATGAGCAGTTCTTC.

This chain connects TRBV6-6 to TRBJ2-1; D call uncertain. The CDR3 length is 13 residues. V was clipped by 8 bases and J by 0 bases, with 8 bases between them. The germline gives CDR1 MNHNY, CDR2 SVGAGI (reference sequence). The CDR3 sequence is CASLESSYNEQFF. CDR3 coding DNA: TGTGCCAGCCTTGAAAGCTCCTACAATGAGCAGTTCTTC.

Many counts were recorded for this clonotype. The V gene is TRBV7-2, the J gene TRBJ1-1; 7 bases are shared with TRBD1. With 3 bases clipped from V and 4 bases from J, the junction kept 8 bases outside the gene matches. Looked up from germline, CDR1 is SGHTA and CDR2 is FQGNSA. The CDR3 spans 15 residues. CDR3 sequence: CASSFQNAGGTEAFF. In DNA, the CDR3 is TGTGCCAGCAGCTTCCAAAACGCAGGGGGCACTGAAGCTTTCTTT.